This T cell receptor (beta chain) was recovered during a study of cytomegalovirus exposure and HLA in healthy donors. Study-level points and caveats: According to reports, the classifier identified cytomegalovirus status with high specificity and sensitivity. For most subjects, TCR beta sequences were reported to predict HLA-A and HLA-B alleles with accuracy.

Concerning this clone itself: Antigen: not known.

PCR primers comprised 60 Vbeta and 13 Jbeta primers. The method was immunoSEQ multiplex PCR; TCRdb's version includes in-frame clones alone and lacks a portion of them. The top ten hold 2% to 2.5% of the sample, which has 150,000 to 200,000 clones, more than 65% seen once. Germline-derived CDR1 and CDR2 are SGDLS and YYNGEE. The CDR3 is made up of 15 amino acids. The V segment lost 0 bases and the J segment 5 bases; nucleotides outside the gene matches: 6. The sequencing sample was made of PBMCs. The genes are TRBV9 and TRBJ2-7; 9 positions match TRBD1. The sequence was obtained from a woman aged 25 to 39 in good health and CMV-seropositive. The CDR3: CASSVAGTGGNEQYF. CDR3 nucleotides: TGTGCCAGCAGCGTAGCCGGAACAGGGGGCAACGAGCAGTACTTC.